One and the same sample provided the 26 T cell receptor beta chains below, sequenced in a study of T cells in localized non-small cell lung cancer. Clones were read by immunoSEQ multiplex PCR, and TCRdb kept only the in-frame ones, dropping some. The table includes 45,000 to 65,000 clones, 60% to 85% detected once. The source was PBMCs, collected before any cancer treatment. The receptors shown here come from a woman aged 35-70 years with stage II lung adenocarcinoma.

This rearrangement joins TRBV5-1 to TRBJ2-3; tentatively, D is TRBD1 or TRBD2 (6 bases each). In germline, CDR1 is SGHRS, CDR2 YFSETQ. V was pared by 5 bases and J by 5 bases, with 15 bases between. The CDR3 extends over 14 amino acids. For the CDR3, the DNA is TGCGCCAGCAGTACCGGGGGCTCCATAGATACGCAGTATTTT. Translation gives CASSTGGSIDTQYF.

A remark on this clone: One end of the junction does not line up with germline, which may come from a read error. This rearrangement joins TRBV30 to TRBJ1-2; no firm D call. CDR3 size: 12 residues. The germline V gene has CDR1 GTSNPN and CDR2 SVGIG (reference sequence). Here the CDR3 reads CAWSVEENPGDF. The CDR3 DNA reads as TGTGCCTGGAGTGTAGAAGAGAACCCGGGAGACTTC.

The chain is built from TRBV28 and TRBJ1-1, with D possibly matching TRBD1 (5 bases). The CDR3 is made up of 13 amino acids. Germline CDR1 and CDR2: MDHEN and SYDVKM. V was pared by 5 bases and J by 0 bases, with 7 bases between. The CDR3 DNA is TGTGCCAGCAGTCTGGGGGTGAACACTGAAGCTTTCTTT. Its protein is CASSLGVNTEAFF.

The V call is TRBV6-4, the J call TRBJ2-6; D unresolved. Germline V gene sequence: CDR1 MRHNA, CDR2 SNTAGT. The CDR3 sequence is 15 residues long. V gave up 6 bases and J gave up 5 bases, with 14 bases separating them. The CDR3 here is CASSESSAWANVLTF. The CDR3 DNA sequence: TGTGCCAGCAGCGAGAGCAGCGCTTGGGCCAACGTCCTGACTTTC.

The V call is TRBV6-1, the J call TRBJ2-5, with TRBD1 matching over 7 bases. The CDR3 totals 14 residues. The junction had 12 bases not matched to a gene; V was cut back by 11 bases and J by 3 bases. Germline V gene data show CDR1 as MNHNS and CDR2 as SASEGT. In DNA form, the CDR3 reads TGTGCCGCCCAAGGACAGGTTTTGAAAGAGACCCAGTACTTC. Its translation is CAAQGQVLKETQYF.

The chain links TRBV6-5 to TRBJ1-1, with 7 bases identical to TRBD1. The J segment lost 4 bases and the V segment lost 5 bases, leaving 4 bases of the junction unmatched. Germline CDR1 reads MNHEY; CDR2 reads SVGAGI. CDR3 size: 13 residues. The CDR3, as DNA: TGTGCCAGCAGTACCCCAGGGGGCACTGAAGCTTTCTTT. It yields the protein CASSTPGGTEAFF.

The V call is TRBV20-1, the J call TRBJ2-2; D uncertain. Deletions cut 6 bases from V and 8 bases from J, with 10 bases between. Germline-derived CDR1 and CDR2 are DFQATT and SNEGSKA (reference sequence). The CDR3 runs 11 residues. The CDR3 nucleotides read TGCAGTGCACCCACAGAGGGGGAGCTGTTTTTT. Translation gives CSAPTEGELFF.

Points on this clone: Other DNA sequences in this sample translate to the same CDR3. The chain is built from TRBV6-5 and TRBJ2-7, with D maybe TRBD1 (7 bases). Trimming pared 6 bases from V and 0 bases from J, leaving 15 bases between. The germline V gene encodes CDR1 MNHEY and CDR2 SVGAGI. CDR3 size: 15 residues. CDR3 protein: CASRVGRDSSYEQYF. The CDR3 region has the DNA TGTGCCAGCAGGGTGGGGCGGGACAGCTCCTACGAGCAGTACTTC.

V and J are TRBV27 and TRBJ1-1, with D unresolved. Trimming shortened V by 3 bases and J by 4 bases, and 9 bases separated the two germline ends. CDR3 length: 13 amino acids. Germline-derived CDR1 and CDR2 are MNHEY and SMNVEV (reference sequence). In DNA form, the CDR3 reads TGTGCCAGCAGTTTCAGGCGCGGCACTGAAGCTTTCTTT. Translating it yields CASSFRRGTEAFF.

This chain connects TRBV6-5 to TRBJ1-4; D uncertain. The CDR3 is 14 residues long. Germline V gene data show CDR1 as MNHEY and CDR2 as SVGAGI. Trimming removed 6 bases at V and 3 bases at J, with 11 bases between. CDR3 amino acids: CASRLGVANEKLFF. CDR3 nucleotide sequence: TGTGCCAGCAGACTGGGAGTGGCTAATGAAAAACTGTTTTTT.

This clone has just one count. The chain links TRBV11-2 to TRBJ1-3; no firm D call. CDR1 SGHAT and CDR2 FQNNGV come from the germline V gene. CDR3 size: 14 residues. Trimming took off 2 bases at V and 4 bases at J, with 9 bases between the two ends. Here the CDR3 DNA reads TGTGCCAGCAGCTTAACGGGAACCGGAAACACCATATATTTT. Residues: CASSLTGTGNTIYF.

In its sample, this clone was seen a few times. This chain's CDR3 is CASRQGSQPQHF. The CDR3 DNA reads TGTGCCAGCAGGCAGGGGAGTCAGCCCCAGCATTTT. V and J are TRBV7-9 and TRBJ1-5; TRBD1 is a possible D gene (6 bases). The V gene lost 6 bases and the J gene lost 6 bases, with 9 bases spanning the gap. Germline V gene lookup returns CDR1 SEHNR and CDR2 FQNEAQ (reference sequence). There are 12 residues in the CDR3.

The rearrangement links TRBV13 to TRBJ1-5; tentative D call: TRBD1 (6 bases). V lost 4 bases to trimming and J lost 4 bases, with 8 bases between them. Germline CDR1 PRHDT, CDR2 FYEKMQ (reference sequence). The CDR3 spans 13 residues. CDR3 loop: CASSSRGNQPQHF. The CDR3 coding sequence is TGTGCCAGCAGCTCCAGGGGAAATCAGCCCCAGCATTTT. Together with reference TRBV13 and TRBJ1-5, the CDR3 gives the full variable domain: AAGVIQSPRHLIKEKRETATLKCYPIPRHDTVYWYQQGPGQDPQFLISFYEKMQSDKGSIPDRFSAQQFSDYHSELNMSSLELGDSALYFCASSSRGNQPQHFGDGTRLSIL.

The rearrangement joins TRBV2 to TRBJ2-2, with 10 bases matching TRBD1. With V trimmed by 5 bases and J by 3 bases, 3 bases remained unmatched. The CDR3 has 15 residues. The germline V gene encodes CDR1 SNHLY and CDR2 FYNNEI. In DNA, the CDR3 is TGTGCCAGCAGTCGGGACAGGGGCGACACCGGGGAGCTGTTTTTT. Translated, it gives CASSRDRGDTGELFF.

The V call is TRBV10-3, the J call TRBJ1-1; TRBD1 matches 9 bases. The V gene's germline CDR1 is ENHRY and CDR2 SYGVKD. The length of the CDR3 is 12 residues. V trimming: 6 bases; J trimming: 7 bases; junction bases outside the gene matches: 3. The CDR3 reads CAISPGQGEAFF. The CDR3 coding sequence is TGTGCCATCAGCCCGGGACAGGGTGAAGCTTTCTTT.

This clone was observed once. V gene TRBV7-8 combines with J gene TRBJ1-4; no clear D. The CDR3 has 14 amino acids. CDR1 SGHVS and CDR2 FQNEAQ come from the germline V gene. The V and J ends lost 5 bases and 4 bases respectively, with 11 bases between them. DNA for the CDR3: TGTGCCAGCAGCGACTCGGGTAGTAATGAAAAACTGTTTTTT. It specifies CASSDSGSNEKLFF. Filled out from reference TRBV7-8 and TRBJ1-4, the complete variable domain reads GAGVSQSPRYKVAKRGQDVALRCDPISGHVSLFWYQQALGQGPEFLTYFQNEAQLDKSGLPSDRFFAERPEGSVSTLKIQRTQQEDSAVYLCASSDSGSNEKLFFGSGTQLSVL.

The V gene is TRBV28, the J gene TRBJ2-1, with 10 bases identical to TRBD1. The CDR3 loop spans 19 amino acids. Trimming cost V 6 bases and J 0 bases; bases outside gene matches: 14. From germline, CDR1 is MDHEN and CDR2 SYDVKM. CDR3 sequence: CASSWDRGIEGASYNEQFF. The CDR3 bases are TGTGCCAGCAGCTGGGACAGGGGAATAGAGGGTGCCTCCTACAATGAGCAGTTCTTC.

A few counts support this clone. V and J are TRBV6-4 and TRBJ2-1; the D gene is possibly TRBD1 (6 bases). Deletions cut 4 bases from V and 5 bases from J, with 9 bases between. The germline V gene has CDR1 MRHNA and CDR2 SNTAGT. The CDR3 is 13 amino acids. The CDR3 DNA follows: TGTGCCAGCAGTGCCGGGACAAACAATGAGCAGTTCTTC. This encodes CASSAGTNNEQFF.

The J gene is TRBJ1-5, the V gene TRBV7-2; D call uncertain. V lost 2 bases and J lost 1, with 3 bases in between. Germline CDR1 is SGHTA and CDR2 is FQGNSA. The CDR3 consists of 13 residues. CDR3 amino acids: CASSLRSNQPQHF. The CDR3 coding sequence is TGTGCCAGCAGCTTACGAAGCAATCAGCCCCAGCATTTT.

The V gene is TRBV5-1, the J gene TRBJ2-1; 12 bases match TRBD2. CDR1 is SGHRS and CDR2 is YFSETQ in the germline V gene. The ends lost 4 bases at V and 9 bases at J; junction bases unmatched: 14. The CDR3 consists of 17 residues. The CDR3 protein is CASSPRPLAGGNGEQFF. The CDR3 DNA reads as TGCGCCAGCAGCCCGCGGCCACTAGCGGGGGGTAATGGTGAGCAGTTCTTC.

This chain links TRBV6-6 with TRBJ2-7; 9 positions match TRBD1. CDR1 and CDR2 (germline): MNHNY, SVGAGI (reference sequence). This CDR3 is 15 amino acids long. V lost 6 bases, J lost 1 base, and 7 bases stayed unmatched. CDR3 in DNA: TGTGCCAGCAGGCCACCGGGACAGGGTTCCTACGAGCAGTACTTC. The encoded protein is CASRPPGQGSYEQYF.

The genes are TRBV19 and TRBJ1-1, with D tentatively TRBD1 (5 bases). This CDR3 has 12 amino acids. CDR1 LNHDA and CDR2 SQIVND come from the germline V gene (reference sequence). V gave up 3 bases and J gave up 4 bases, with 6 bases separating them. CDR3 bases: TGTGCCAGTAGTATGGGGGGCACTGAAGCTTTCTTT. Amino acids: CASSMGGTEAFF. Full variable domain (outside the CDR3, taken from reference TRBV19 and TRBJ1-1): DGGITQSPKYLFRKEGQNVTLSCEQNLNHDAMYWYRQDPGQGLRLIYYSQIVNDFQKGDIAEGYSVSREKKESFPLTVTSAQKNPTAFYLCASSMGGTEAFFGQGTRLTVV.

The chain links TRBV4-1 to TRBJ1-5, with 8 bases matching TRBD1. Unmatched junction bases numbered 16, after V lost 0 bases and J lost 0 bases. The CDR3 covers 21 residues. CDR1 and CDR2 (germline): MGHRA, YSYEKL. The chain's CDR3 is CASSQDRGARQGPYSNQPQHF. CDR3 sequence (DNA): TGCGCCAGCAGCCAAGATAGAGGGGCGAGACAGGGGCCATATAGCAATCAGCCCCAGCATTTT.

The rearrangement links TRBV21-1 to TRBJ1-1; TRBD1 is the table's D call and was not checked against the DNA. TRBV21-1 is flagged as a pseudogene. CDR3 length: 15 amino acids. The CDR3 coding sequence is TGTGCCAGCAGCATAAAGCCCAGGCCCTACACTGAAGCTTTCTTT. It encodes CASSIKPRPYTEAFF.

The chain is built from TRBV7-2 and TRBJ1-6; D possibly corresponds to TRBD1 (5 bases). Germline V gene data show CDR1 as SGHTA and CDR2 as FQGNSA. The ends were cut back, 7 bases at V and 7 bases at J, with 17 bases in the middle. The CDR3 has 15 amino acids. CDR3 amino acids: CASTTTVQGNSPLHF. CDR3 coding DNA: TGTGCCAGCACCACTACAGTCCAGGGCAATTCACCCCTCCACTTT.

The V call is TRBV18, the J call TRBJ1-1, with a possible D match to TRBD1 (5 bases). V lost 4 bases to trimming and J lost 1 base, with 13 bases between them. The CDR3 is made up of 15 amino acids. Germline lookup yields CDR1 KGHSH and CDR2 LQKENI. Here the CDR3 DNA reads TGTGCCAGCTCACGGCGGGTGGGGCAGAACACTGAAGCTTTCTTT. This codes for CASSRRVGQNTEAFF.